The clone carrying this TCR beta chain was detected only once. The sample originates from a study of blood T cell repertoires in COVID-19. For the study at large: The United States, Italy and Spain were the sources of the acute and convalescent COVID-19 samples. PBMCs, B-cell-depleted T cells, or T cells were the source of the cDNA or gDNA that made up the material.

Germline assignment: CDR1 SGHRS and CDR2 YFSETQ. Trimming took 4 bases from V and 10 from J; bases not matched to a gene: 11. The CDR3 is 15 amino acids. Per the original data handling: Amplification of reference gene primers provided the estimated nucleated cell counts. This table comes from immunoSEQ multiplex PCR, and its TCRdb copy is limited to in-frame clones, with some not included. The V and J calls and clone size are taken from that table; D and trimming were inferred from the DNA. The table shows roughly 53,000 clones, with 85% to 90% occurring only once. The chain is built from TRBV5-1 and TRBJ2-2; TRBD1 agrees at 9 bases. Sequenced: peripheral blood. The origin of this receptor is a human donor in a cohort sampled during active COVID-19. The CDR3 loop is CASSRGDRAEEELFF. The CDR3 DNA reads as TGCGCCAGCAGCCGAGGGGACAGGGCAGAGGAGGAGCTGTTTTTT.